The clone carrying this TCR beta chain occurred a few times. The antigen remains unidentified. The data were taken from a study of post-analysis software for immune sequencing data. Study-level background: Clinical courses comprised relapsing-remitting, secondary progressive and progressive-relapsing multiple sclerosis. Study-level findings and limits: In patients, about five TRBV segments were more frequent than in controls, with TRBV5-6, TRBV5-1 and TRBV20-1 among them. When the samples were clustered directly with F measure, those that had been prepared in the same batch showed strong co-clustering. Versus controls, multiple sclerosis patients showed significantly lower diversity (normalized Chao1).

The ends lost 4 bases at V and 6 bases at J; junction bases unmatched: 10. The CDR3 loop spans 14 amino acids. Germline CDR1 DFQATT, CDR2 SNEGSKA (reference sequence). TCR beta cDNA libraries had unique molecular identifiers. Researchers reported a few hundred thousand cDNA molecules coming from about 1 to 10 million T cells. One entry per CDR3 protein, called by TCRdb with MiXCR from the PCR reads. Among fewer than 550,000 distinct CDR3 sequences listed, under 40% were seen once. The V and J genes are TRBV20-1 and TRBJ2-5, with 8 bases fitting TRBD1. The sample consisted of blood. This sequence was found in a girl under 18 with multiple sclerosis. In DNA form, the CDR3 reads TGCAGTGCTATCAGTTCGACAGGGGCTCAGACCCAGTACTTC. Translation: CSAISSTGAQTQYF.